The following is a T cell receptor (beta chain) sequence with its context. The antigen is unknown. These data come from a study of CD8 T cells in ankylosing spondylitis. General study findings and limits: Enrichment of disease-linked clones was reportedly significant in matched ankylosing spondylitis synovial fluid.

Quantitative 5'-RACE was performed with molecular barcodes, and it yielded the TCR beta libraries. TCRdb re-derived calls from the 5' RACE reads in MiXCR, one entry per CDR3 protein. The sample has 250,000 to 400,000 distinct CDR3 sequences; 11% are singletons. Sequences were obtained from blood, either unsorted or a sorted T cell fraction (not recorded which). The clonotype comes from a female donor with ankylosing spondylitis or in good health (not recorded which).

Here the CDR3 reads CSARDPGAGGKYF. The CDR3 bases are TGCAGTGCTAGAGATCCCGGGGCAGGGGGAAAGTACTTC. This chain connects TRBV20-1 to TRBJ2-7, with 7 bases aligning to TRBD1. V shed 0 bases and J 11 bases; nucleotides not matched to a gene: 10. This CDR3 contains 13 residues. Germline V gene data show CDR1 as DFQATT and CDR2 as SNEGSKA (reference sequence).